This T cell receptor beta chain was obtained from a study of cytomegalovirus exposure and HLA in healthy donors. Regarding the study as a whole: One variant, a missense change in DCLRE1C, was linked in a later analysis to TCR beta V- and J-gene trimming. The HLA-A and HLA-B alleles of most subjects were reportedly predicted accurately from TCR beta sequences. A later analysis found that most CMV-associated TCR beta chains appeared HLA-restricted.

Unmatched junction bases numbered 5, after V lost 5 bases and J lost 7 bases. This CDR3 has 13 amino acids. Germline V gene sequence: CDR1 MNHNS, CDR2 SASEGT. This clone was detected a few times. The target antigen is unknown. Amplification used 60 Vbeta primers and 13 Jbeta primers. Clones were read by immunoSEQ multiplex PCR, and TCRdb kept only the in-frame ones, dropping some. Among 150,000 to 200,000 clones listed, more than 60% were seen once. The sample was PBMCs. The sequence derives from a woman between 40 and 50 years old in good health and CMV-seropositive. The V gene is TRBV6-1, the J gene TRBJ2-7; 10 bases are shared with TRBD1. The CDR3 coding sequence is TGTGCCAGCAGTAGACAGGGGGCGGGAGAGCAGTACTTC. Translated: CASSRQGAGEQYF.